This T cell receptor (beta chain) derives from a study of brain T cells in children with intractable seizures. Study-wide findings and caveats: Absence of clones before surgery may stem from lower sequencing depth.

Of note for this clone: Its antigen is not identified.

CDR1 MGHRA and CDR2 YSYEKL come from the germline V gene. The germline V and J ends were trimmed by 1 base and 4 bases, with 16 bases remaining between them. The CDR3 is made up of 16 amino acids. Assay: immunoSEQ multiplex PCR; the TCRdb copy retains only in-frame clones and omits some. The data hold about 340,000 clones, with over 85% observed a single time. The time point: blood from clinic visit 5 months post-surgery; TSC patient then seizure free. Only cases whose brain tissue showed the highest T cell transcript signatures were sequenced. Before surgery, patients took at least one anti-epileptic drug.

The sequencing used peripheral blood, collected 4 to 5 months after surgery. The sequence derives from a boy younger than two with tuberous sclerosis and intractable seizures. This sequence joins TRBV4-1 and TRBJ1-1; D is possibly TRBD1 (6 bases). The CDR3 nucleotides read TGCGCCAGCAGCCAAGGAAGGGTAACAGGGTCCACTGAAGCTTTCTTT. It specifies CASSQGRVTGSTEAFF.